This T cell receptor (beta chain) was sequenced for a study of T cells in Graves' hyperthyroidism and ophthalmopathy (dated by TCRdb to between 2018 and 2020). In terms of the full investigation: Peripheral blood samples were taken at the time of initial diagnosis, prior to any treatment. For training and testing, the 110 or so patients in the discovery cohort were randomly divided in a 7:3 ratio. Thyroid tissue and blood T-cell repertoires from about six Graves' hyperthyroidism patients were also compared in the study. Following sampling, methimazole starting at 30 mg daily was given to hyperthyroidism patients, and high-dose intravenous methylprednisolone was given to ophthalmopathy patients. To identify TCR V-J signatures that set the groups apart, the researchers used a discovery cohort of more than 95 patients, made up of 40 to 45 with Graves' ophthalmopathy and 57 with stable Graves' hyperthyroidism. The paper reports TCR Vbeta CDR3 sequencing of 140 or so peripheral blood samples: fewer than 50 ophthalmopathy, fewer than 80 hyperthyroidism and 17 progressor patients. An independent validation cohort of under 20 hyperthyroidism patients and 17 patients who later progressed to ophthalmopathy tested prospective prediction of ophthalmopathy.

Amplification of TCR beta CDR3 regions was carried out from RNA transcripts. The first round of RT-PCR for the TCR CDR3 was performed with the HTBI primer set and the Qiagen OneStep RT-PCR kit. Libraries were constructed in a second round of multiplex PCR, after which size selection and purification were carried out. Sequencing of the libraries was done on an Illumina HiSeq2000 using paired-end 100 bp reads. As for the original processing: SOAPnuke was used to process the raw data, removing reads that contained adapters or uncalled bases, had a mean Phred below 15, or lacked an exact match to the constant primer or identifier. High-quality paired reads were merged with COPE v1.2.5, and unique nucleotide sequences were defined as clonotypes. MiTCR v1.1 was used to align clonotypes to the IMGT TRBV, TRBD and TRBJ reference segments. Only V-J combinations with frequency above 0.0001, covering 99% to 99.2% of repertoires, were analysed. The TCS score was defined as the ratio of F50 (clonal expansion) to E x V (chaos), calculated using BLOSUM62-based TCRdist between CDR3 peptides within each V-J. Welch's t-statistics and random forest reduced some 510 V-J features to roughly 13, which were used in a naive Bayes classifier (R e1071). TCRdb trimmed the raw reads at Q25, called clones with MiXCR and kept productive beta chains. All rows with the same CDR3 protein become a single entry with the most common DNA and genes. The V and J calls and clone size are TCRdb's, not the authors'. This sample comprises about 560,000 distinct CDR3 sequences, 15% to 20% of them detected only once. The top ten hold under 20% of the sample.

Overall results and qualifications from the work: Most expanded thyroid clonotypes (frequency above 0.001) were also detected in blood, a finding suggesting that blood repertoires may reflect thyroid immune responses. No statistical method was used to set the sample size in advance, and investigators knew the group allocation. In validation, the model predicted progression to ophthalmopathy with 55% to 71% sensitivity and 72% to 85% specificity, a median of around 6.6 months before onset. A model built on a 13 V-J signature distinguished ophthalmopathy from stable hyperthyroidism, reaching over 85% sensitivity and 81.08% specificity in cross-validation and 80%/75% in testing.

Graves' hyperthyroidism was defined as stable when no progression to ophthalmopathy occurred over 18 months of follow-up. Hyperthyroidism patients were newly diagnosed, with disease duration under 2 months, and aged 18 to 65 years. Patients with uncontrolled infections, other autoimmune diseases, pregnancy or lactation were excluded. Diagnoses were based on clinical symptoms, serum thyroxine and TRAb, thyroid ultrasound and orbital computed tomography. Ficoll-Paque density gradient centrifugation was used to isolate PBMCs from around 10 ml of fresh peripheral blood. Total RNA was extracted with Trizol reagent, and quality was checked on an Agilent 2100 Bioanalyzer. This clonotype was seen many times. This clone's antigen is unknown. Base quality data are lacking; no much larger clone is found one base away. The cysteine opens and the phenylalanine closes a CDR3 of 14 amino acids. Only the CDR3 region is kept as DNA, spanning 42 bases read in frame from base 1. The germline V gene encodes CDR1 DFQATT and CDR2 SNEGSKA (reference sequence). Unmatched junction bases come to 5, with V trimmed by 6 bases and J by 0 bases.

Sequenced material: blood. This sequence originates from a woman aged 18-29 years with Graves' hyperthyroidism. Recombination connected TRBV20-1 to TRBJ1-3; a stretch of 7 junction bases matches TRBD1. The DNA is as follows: TGCAGTGCCTCAAGGGACAGCTCTGGAAACACCATATATTTT. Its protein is CSASRDSSGNTIYF.